This T cell receptor beta chain emerged from a study of human T cells and chemical hapten exposure. Findings of the study overall: Having alopecia, donors may respond immunologically unlike healthy people. High-frequency TCRs, those above 1 in 1000, stayed the same after DPC sensitization. Relative to control repertoires, expanded TCRs gave rise to significantly more large CDR3 similarity clusters.

This clonotype has just a few counts. The antigen is undetermined. Sample time point: patch test 1, 2 weeks after DPC sensitization. Described treatment: therapeutic diphenylcyclopropenone sensitization with weekly scalp DPC. TCRdb re-called the RACE reads through MiXCR, storing one row per CDR3 protein. The profile covers 90,000 to 120,000 distinct CDR3 sequences, with roughly 11% appearing a single time and around 3.6% taken by the ten largest. This specimen consisted of whole blood, obtained in connection with sensitization to the hapten diphenylcyclopropenone (DPC). This TCR was sampled from a woman between 35 and 50 years old with alopecia areata. Some clones in this sample may be carry-over from other donors' samples.

CDR3 sequence (DNA): TGTGCCAGCAGCTCGACAGCCTACGAGCAGTACTTC. This translates into CASSSTAYEQYF. The V gene is TRBV7-9, the J gene TRBJ2-7; D possibly corresponds to TRBD1 (5 bases). Trimming cost V 4 bases and J 2 bases, with 6 bases left between them. CDR3 length equals 12 residues. Germline V gene sequence: CDR1 SEHNR, CDR2 FQNEAQ (reference sequence).